This T cell receptor (beta chain) comes out of a study of shared clonotypes between healthy human individuals (dated by TCRdb to 2018 to 2020). For the wider study: A few men and two women, aged 18 to 49 years, made up the cohort. To increase sequencing depth and limit assay-specific biases, different laboratories used diverse techniques to prepare libraries and sequence TCR repertoires. For each donor, CD4 naive and CD4 memory were each run on three plates, CD8 naive on two plates, and CD8 memory on one plate. Per donor, leukapheresis produced somewhere between about 0.85 and 9.5 billion PBMCs. Blood TCR repertoires of several healthy adults were deeply sequenced to estimate repertoire size and the extent of clonotype sharing between individuals. Overall study results and their limits: Estimated clonotype richness was generally larger for naive than for memory subsets. Pairwise subsampling indicated that sequencing depth was expected to affect the degree of clonotype sharing among donors. Only blood was sampled, and tissue TCR repertoires likely differ from those in blood. Rarefaction of sorted-subset datasets indicated incomplete sequencing despite the large sequencing depth. The small number of donors limited the genetic and exposure-history diversity represented. When a handful of donors were compared, the shared fraction of clonotypes was 5% to 6.5% for naive CD4, about 4% for naive CD8, about 2.4% for memory CD4, and roughly 0.4% for memory CD8. Compared with non-shared clonotypes, the clonotypes found in all four sorted-subset donors had higher generation probabilities.

Using the deep immunoSEQ assay, TCR CDR3 regions were amplified from genomic DNA by multiplex PCR. For each cell subset, the extracted genomic DNA was distributed evenly across all wells of several immunoSEQ 96-well plates, and each plate served as one replicate. For sorted subsets, each replicate PCR was loaded with about 0.2 ug genomic DNA, equivalent to 30,000 or so T cell genomes. The purified libraries were quantified using a Qubit 3.0 fluorometer, sized with a Bioanalyzer 2100, and then quantified again using the KAPA Library Quantification kit. Each immunoSEQ 96-well plate was sequenced on its own single-read 150-cycle Illumina NextSeq 550 flow cell. Per the authors' processing: Because the immunoSEQ output held only junctional sequences and lacked quality scores, the filtering could not match the filtering applied to full-length reads. To assign V/J genes and CDR3, sequences were annotated against IMGT germline references using PyIR, a Python wrapper for IgBLAST v1.9. Any read was removed if the V/J assignment was weak (E-value above 1e-6), the CDR3 was missing, or the read contained stop codons, out-of-frame junctions, or ambiguous translated residues. A V3J clonotype was defined by an identical inferred V gene, J gene, and CDR3 amino acid sequence. To compute the percentage overlap between repertoires, the number of shared unique clonotypes was divided by the size of the smaller repertoire. Three approaches were used to assess repertoire richness: RTK rarefaction, the Chao1 estimator, and Recon v2.1 estimates of unobserved clonotypes. OLGA was used to compute generation probabilities for all TCRbeta clonotypes that the gDNA method yielded from a handful of donors. The source is immuneACCESS, and TCRdb retained only in-frame sequences with V and J called. Part of the clones is not carried over; for the studies checked, unresolved V genes explain less than half of this, and the remainder is unexplained. Clone size and V and J calls were adopted from that table, with D and trimming inferred from the DNA. The sample table contains more than 150,000 clones; only one count was recorded for about 68% of them. 8% to 13% of the sample is held by the ten biggest clonotypes.

This clone came up once. This receptor's antigen is unknown. A junction end diverges from the germline sequence, so it may reflect a read error. Donors were healthy HIV-negative adults with no recently reported acute infections or vaccinations. Every donor was a Caucasian adult residing in Nashville, Tennessee, USA. CD4+ T cells were enriched by magnetic negative selection, after which naive cells were positively selected on CD45RA and the negative fraction was taken as the memory subset. Blood was collected by leukapheresis, and PBMCs were isolated by Ficoll-Histopaque density gradient centrifugation and then cryopreserved in liquid nitrogen vapor phase. Analytical flow cytometry was used to check the purity and quantity of every magnetically sorted T cell population. From each sorted fraction, genomic DNA was isolated and quantified by UV absorbance on a Nanodrop 2000c. This receptor was identified in a man aged 25-40 years in good health. The sample consisted of memory CD4+ T cells sorted from blood. In light of the paper, this sample's cell subset or site label describes: CD45RA-negative fraction.

The DNA sequence is TGTGCCAGCAGCTTCAACCGGGACCACCTTTCTTTC. This yields the protein CASSFNRDHLSF. The rearrangement joined TRBV11-2 to TRBJ2-7; the D region may be TRBD1 or TRBD2, each matching 5 bases equally. Inclusive of the bounding cysteine and phenylalanine, the CDR3 is 12 residues long. The retained sequence is limited to the CDR3, 36 bases, with the frame set at the first base. The germline V gene supplies CDR1 SGHAT and CDR2 FQNNGV.